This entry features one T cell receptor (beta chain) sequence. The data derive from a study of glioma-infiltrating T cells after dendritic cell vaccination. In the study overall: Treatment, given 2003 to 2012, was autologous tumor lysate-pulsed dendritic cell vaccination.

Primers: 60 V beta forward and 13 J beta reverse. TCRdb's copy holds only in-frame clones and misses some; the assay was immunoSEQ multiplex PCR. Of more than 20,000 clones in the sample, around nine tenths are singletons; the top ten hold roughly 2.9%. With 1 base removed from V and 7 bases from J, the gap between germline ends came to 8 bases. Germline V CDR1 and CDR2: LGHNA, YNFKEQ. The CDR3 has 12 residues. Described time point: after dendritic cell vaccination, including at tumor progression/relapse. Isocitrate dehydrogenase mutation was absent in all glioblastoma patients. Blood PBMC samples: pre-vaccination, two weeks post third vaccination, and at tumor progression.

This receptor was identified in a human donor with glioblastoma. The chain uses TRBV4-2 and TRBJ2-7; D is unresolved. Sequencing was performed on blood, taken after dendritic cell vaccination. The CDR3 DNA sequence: TGTGCCAGCAGCCAAGGAGGCTGGGAGCAGTACTTC. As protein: CASSQGGWEQYF.